This T cell receptor (beta chain) stems from a study of identifying expanded T cells in peripheral blood. The method was immunoSEQ multiplex PCR; TCRdb's version includes in-frame clones alone and lacks a portion of them. The table includes approximately 100,000 clones, 88% detected once. From germline, CDR1 is SGHVS and CDR2 FQNEAQ. V was clipped by 5 bases and J by 5 bases, with 13 bases between them. This CDR3 is 13 amino acids long. This chain joins TRBV7-8 and TRBJ2-7, with D possibly TRBD2 on 6 matching bases. The sequencing input was blood. This clonotype was obtained from a person aged 18 to 75 in good health. For the CDR3, the DNA is TGTGCCAGCAGCCTGGGGGGAGCCGACGAGCAGTACTTC. Translated, it gives CASSLGGADEQYF.